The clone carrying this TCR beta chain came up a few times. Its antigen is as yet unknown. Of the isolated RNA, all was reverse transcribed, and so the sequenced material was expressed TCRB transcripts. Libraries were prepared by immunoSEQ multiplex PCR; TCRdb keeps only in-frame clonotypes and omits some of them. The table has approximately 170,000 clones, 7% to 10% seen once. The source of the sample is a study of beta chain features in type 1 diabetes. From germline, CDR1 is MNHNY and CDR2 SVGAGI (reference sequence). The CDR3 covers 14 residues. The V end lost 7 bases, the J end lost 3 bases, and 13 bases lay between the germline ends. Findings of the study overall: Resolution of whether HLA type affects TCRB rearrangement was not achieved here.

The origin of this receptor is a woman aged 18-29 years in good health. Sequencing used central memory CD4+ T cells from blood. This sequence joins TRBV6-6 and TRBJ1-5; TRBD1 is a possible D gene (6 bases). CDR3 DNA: TGTGCCAGCACCGCCGACAGGAACAATCAGCCCCAGCATTTT. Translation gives CASTADRNNQPQHF.